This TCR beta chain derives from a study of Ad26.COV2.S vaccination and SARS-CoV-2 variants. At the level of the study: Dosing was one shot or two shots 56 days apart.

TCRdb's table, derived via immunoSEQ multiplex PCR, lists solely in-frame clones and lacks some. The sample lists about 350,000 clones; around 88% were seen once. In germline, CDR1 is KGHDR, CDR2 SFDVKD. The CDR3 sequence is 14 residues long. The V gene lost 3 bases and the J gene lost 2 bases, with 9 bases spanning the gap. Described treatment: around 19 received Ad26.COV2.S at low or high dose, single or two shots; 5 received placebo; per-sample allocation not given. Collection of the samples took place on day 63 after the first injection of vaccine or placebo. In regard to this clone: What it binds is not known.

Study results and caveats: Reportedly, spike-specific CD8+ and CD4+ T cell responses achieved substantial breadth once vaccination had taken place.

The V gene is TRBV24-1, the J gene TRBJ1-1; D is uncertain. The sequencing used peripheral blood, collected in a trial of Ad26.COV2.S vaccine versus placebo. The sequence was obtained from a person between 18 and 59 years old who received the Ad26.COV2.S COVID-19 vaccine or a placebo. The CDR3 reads CATSDTGLNTEAFF. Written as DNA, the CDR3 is TGTGCCACCAGTGATACGGGGTTAAACACTGAAGCTTTCTTT.